Below are 4 T cell receptor beta chains sequenced from a single sample in a study of T cell responses to AZD1222 COVID-19 vaccine. Profiled with immunoSEQ multiplex PCR; TCRdb holds only in-frame clones, not every one. Found here are 150,000 to 180,000 clones, about nine tenths of them singletons; the top ten hold approximately 20%. The source was peripheral blood, collected on day 0 of AZD1222 vaccination. The receptors shown here come from an adult in good health.

This chain joins TRBV6-5 and TRBJ1-1; D is possibly TRBD1 (6 bases). The CDR3 contains 14 residues. Germline CDR1 MNHEY, CDR2 SVGAGI. V lost 6 bases and J lost 1, with 12 bases in between. The CDR3 nucleotides read TGTGCCAGCAGGTATCCAGGGGCGAACACTGAAGCTTTCTTT. As protein: CASRYPGANTEAFF.

The rearrangement uses TRBV19 and TRBJ2-2; 9 bases agree with TRBD2. Germline loops: CDR1 LNHDA, CDR2 SQIVND (reference sequence). V lost 5 bases and J lost 4; bases outside the gene matches: 8. The CDR3 extends over 16 amino acids. CDR3 protein: CASSPRSGGGTGELFF. CDR3 nucleotide sequence: TGTGCCAGTAGTCCCCGTAGCGGGGGAGGCACCGGGGAGCTGTTTTTT.

The chain is built from TRBV19 and TRBJ1-5; 7 nucleotides line up with TRBD1. Per germline, CDR1 LNHDA and CDR2 SQIVND (reference sequence). The length of the CDR3 is 15 residues. The ends lost 3 bases at V and 3 bases at J; junction bases unmatched: 5. CDR3 region: CASSIGQDPNQPQHF. CDR3 nucleotides: TGTGCCAGTAGTATCGGACAGGATCCCAATCAGCCCCAGCATTTT.

This chain connects TRBV4-2 to TRBJ1-2; 7 bases fit TRBD1. The ends lost 7 bases at V and 3 bases at J; junction bases unmatched: 8. Germline CDR1 reads LGHNA; CDR2 reads YNFKEQ. CDR3 length: 14 amino acids. CDR3 in DNA: TGTGCCAGCACCTCTCCGGGACAGCACTATGGCTACACCTTC. Protein product: CASTSPGQHYGYTF.